This TCR beta chain was captured by sequencing in a study of blood T cell repertoires in COVID-19. TCRdb's copy holds only in-frame clones and misses some; the assay was immunoSEQ multiplex PCR. The repertoire has approximately 86,000 clones, nearly 90% of them found once; the top ten carry under 9.5%. The V and J ends lost 6 bases and 4 bases, in that order; junction bases with no gene match: 5. CDR3 length: 13 residues. Germline V CDR1 and CDR2: LGHDT, YNNKEL (reference sequence). Sequencing input: peripheral blood. The V call is TRBV3-1 (or the pseudogene TRBV3-2), the J call TRBJ1-1, with TRBD1 matching 7 bases. This clonotype was sampled from a man aged 45 to 65 with acute or convalescent COVID-19. CDR3 nucleotide sequence: TGTGCCAGCAGAAACAGGGGCATCACTGAAGCTTTCTTT. Residues: CASRNRGITEAFF.